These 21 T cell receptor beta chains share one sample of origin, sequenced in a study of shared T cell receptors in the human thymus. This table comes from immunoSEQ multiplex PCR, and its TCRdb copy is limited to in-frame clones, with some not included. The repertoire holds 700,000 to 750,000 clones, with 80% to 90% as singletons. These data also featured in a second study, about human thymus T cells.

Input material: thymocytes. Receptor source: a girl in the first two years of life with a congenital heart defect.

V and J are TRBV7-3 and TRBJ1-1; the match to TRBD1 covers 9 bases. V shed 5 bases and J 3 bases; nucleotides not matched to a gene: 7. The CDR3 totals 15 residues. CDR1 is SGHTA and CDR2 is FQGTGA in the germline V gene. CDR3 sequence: CASSRWDREDTEAFF. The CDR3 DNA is TGTGCCAGCAGCAGATGGGACAGGGAGGACACTGAAGCTTTCTTT.

CDR3 in DNA: TGTGCCAGCAGTTTCTCAGGACTCTCCTACGAGCAGTACTTC. This translates into CASSFSGLSYEQYF. The V and J genes are TRBV27 and TRBJ2-7; the D gene is possibly TRBD2 (5 bases). In germline, CDR1 is MNHEY, CDR2 SMNVEV (reference sequence). V shed 3 bases and J shed 0 bases, with 9 bases lying between them. The length of the CDR3 is 14 residues.

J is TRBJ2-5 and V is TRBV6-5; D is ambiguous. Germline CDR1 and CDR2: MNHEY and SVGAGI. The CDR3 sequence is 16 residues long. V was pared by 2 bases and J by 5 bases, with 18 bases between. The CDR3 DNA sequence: TGTGCCAGCAGTTACATCTCAGCGAACCCCCGGGAGACCCAGTACTTC. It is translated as CASSYISANPRETQYF.

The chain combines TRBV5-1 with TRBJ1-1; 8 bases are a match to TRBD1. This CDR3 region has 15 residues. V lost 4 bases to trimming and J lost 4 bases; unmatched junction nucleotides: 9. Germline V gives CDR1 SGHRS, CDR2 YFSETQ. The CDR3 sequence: CASSATTGESTEAFF. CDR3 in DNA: TGCGCCAGCAGCGCCACGACAGGGGAGAGCACTGAAGCTTTCTTT.

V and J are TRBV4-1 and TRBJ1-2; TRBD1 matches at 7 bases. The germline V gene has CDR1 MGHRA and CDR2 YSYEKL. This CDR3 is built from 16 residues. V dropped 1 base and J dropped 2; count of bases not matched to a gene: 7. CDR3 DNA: TGCGCCAGCAGCCAAGCCTTGGGACAGCTCAACTATGGCTACACCTTC. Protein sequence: CASSQALGQLNYGYTF.

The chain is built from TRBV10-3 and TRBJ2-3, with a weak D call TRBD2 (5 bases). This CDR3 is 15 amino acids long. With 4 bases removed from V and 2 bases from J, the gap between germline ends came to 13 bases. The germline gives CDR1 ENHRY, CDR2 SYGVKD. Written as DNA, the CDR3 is TGTGCCATCAGTGTCGAGGGTGCTCCCACAGATACGCAGTATTTT. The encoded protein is CAISVEGAPTDTQYF.

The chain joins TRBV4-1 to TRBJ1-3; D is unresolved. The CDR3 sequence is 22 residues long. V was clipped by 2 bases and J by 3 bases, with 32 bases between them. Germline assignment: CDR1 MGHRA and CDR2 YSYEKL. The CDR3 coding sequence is TGCGCCAGCAGCCAAAAAAGGAGGGCAGATACCAACCCCCTCCTTGGTGGAAACACCATATATTTT. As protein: CASSQKRRADTNPLLGGNTIYF.

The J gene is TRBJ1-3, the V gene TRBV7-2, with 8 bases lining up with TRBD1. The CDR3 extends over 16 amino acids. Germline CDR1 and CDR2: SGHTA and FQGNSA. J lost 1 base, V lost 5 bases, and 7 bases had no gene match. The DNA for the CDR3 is TGTGCCAGCAGCACCCGGACAGGGAGGTCTGGAAACACCATATATTTT. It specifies CASSTRTGRSGNTIYF.

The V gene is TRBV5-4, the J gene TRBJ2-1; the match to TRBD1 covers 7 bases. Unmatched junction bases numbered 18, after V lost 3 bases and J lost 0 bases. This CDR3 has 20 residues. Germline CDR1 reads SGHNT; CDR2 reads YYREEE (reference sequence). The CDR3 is CASSWDRGGSEPSSYNEQFF. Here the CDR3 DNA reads TGTGCCAGCAGCTGGGACCGAGGGGGCTCCGAGCCCAGCTCCTACAATGAGCAGTTCTTC.

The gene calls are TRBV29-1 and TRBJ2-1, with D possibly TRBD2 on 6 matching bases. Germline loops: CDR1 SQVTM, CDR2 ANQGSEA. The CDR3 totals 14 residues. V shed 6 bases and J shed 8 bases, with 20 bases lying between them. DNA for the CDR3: TGCAGCGTGAACCCAGTACTAGCATCCGATGAGCAGTTCTTC. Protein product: CSVNPVLASDEQFF.

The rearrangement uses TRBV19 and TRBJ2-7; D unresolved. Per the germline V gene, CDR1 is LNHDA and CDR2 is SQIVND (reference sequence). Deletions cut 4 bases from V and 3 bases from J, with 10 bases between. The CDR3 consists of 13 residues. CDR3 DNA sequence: TGTGCCAGTAGTACGTCTAACGGCTACGAGCAGTACTTC. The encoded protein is CASSTSNGYEQYF.

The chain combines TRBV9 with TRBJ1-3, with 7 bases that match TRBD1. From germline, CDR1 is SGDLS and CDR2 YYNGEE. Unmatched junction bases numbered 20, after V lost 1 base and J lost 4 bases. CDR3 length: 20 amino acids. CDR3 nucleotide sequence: TGTGCCAGCAGCGTACAAGGACAGGATGGGAATGGGACACCGGGAAACACCATATATTTT. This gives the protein CASSVQGQDGNGTPGNTIYF. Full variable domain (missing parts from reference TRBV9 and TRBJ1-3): DSGVTQTPKHLITATGQRVTLRCSPRSGDLSVYWYQQSLDQGLQFLIQYYNGEERAKGNILERFSAQQFPDLHSELNLSSLELGDSALYFCASSVQGQDGNGTPGNTIYFGEGSWLTVV.

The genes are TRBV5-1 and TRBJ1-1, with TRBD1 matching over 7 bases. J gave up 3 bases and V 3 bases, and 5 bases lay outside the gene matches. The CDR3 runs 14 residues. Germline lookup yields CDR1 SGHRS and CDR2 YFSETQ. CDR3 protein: CASSSRGTHTEAFF. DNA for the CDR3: TGCGCCAGCAGCTCCAGGGGGACACACACTGAAGCTTTCTTT.

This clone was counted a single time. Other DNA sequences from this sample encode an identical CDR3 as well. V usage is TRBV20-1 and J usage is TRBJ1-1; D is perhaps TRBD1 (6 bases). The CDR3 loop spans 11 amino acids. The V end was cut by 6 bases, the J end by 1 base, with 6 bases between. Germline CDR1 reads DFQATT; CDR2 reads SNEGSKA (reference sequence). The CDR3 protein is CSARGNTEAFF. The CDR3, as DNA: TGCAGTGCCAGGGGGAACACTGAAGCTTTCTTT.

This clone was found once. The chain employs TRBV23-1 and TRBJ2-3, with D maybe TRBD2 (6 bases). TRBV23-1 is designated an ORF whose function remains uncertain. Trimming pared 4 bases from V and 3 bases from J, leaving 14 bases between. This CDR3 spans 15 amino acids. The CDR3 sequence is CASSPGVGGTDTQYF. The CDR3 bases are TGCGCCAGCAGTCCCGGGGTCGGGGGAACAGATACGCAGTATTTT.

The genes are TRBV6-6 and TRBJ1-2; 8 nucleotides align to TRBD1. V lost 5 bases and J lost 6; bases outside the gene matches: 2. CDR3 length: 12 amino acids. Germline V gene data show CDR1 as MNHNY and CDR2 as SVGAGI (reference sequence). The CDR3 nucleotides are TGTGCCAGCAGTGACAGGGGAGATGGCTACACCTTC. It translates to CASSDRGDGYTF.

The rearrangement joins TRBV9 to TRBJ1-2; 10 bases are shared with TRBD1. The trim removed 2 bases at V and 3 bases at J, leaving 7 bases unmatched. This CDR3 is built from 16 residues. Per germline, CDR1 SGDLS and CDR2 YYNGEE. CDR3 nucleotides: TGTGCCAGCAGCGTGAGAGGGACAGGGGAGGACTATGGCTACACCTTC. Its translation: CASSVRGTGEDYGYTF.

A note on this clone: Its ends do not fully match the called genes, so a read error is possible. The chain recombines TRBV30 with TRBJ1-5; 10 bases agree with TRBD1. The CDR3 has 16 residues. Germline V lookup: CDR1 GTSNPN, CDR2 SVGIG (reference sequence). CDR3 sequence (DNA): TGTGCCTGGAGTGTATGTGGGACAGGGGATTCTCAGTCCCAGCATTTT. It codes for CAWSVCGTGDSQSQHF.

The CDR3 protein is CASSHETSGEQYF. CDR3 bases: TGCGCCAGCAGCCATGAGACTAGCGGCGAGCAGTACTTC. The gene calls are TRBV4-3 and TRBJ2-7, with 9 bases matching TRBD2. In germline, CDR1 is LGHNA, CDR2 YSLEER. The J segment lost 6 bases and the V segment lost 3 bases, leaving 3 bases of the junction unmatched. The length of the CDR3 is 13 residues.

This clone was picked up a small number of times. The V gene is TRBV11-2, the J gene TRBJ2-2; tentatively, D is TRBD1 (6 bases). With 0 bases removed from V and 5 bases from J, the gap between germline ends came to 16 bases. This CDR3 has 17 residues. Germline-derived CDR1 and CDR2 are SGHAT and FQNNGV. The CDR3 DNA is TGTGCCAGCAGCTTAGAGGGGGCGAGGCCGGGTACCGGGGAGCTGTTTTTT. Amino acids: CASSLEGARPGTGELFF. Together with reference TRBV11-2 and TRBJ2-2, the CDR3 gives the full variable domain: EAGVAQSPRYKIIEKRQSVAFWCNPISGHATLYWYQQILGQGPKLLIQFQNNGVVDDSQLPKDRFSAERLKGVDSTLKIQPAKLEDSAVYLCASSLEGARPGTGELFFGEGSRLTVL.

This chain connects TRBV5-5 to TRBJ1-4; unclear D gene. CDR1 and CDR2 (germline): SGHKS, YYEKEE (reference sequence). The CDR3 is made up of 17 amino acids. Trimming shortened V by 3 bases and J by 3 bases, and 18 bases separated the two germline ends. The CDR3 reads CASSWSPRGPSNEKLFF. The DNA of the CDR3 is TGTGCCAGCAGCTGGTCCCCCCGCGGCCCCTCTAATGAAAAACTGTTTTTT.